The following is a T cell receptor beta chain sequence with its context. The data were obtained in a study of blood T cell repertoires in COVID-19. Enrollees, about 18 to 89 years old, lived in some 24 US areas. Authors' data handling: By means of reference gene primer amplification, nucleated cell counts were estimated. The protocol was immunoSEQ multiplex PCR, while the TCRdb copy is restricted to in-frame clones and leaves out a portion. V and J calls and clone size are as listed in that table; D and trimming were resolved from the DNA. Of some 190,000 clones in the sample, about 82% were seen once. After removal of 7 bases from V and 6 bases from J, the junction contained 9 bases not matched to a gene. CDR1 and CDR2 from the germline V gene are SNHLY and FYNNEI. The CDR3 covers 15 residues.

The origin of this receptor is a middle-aged man with acute COVID-19. This sequence joins TRBV2 and TRBJ2-2, with 9 bases aligning to TRBD1. The sequencing input was PBMCs or T cells enriched from blood (not recorded which). Here the CDR3 DNA reads TGTGCCAGCAAGATTGGCCGACAGGGGGCCGGGGAGCTGTTTTTT. It is translated as CASKIGRQGAGELFF.